One sample yielded the 32 T cell receptor beta chains listed below, sequenced in a study of vaccination and CD4 T cells after COVID-19. Regarding treatment: roughly 10-day PBMC culture with coronavirus spike peptide pools or control peptides (ViraFEST assay). These TCRs are of unknown antigen specificity. Cultured CD4+ T cell DNA underwent sequencing with the Oncomine TCR Beta short-read assay. TCRdb used MiXCR to reprocess the PCR reads, holding one entry per CDR3 protein. Of 9,500 or so distinct CDR3 sequences detected, approximately 24% appear once; the ten largest clones hold about 43%. The source was CD4+ T cells from blood, cultured in vitro, collected before SARS-CoV-2 vaccination. These receptors were obtained from a human donor who received a COVID-19 vaccine.

In this sample, this clonotype turned up a few times. The gene calls are TRBV10-3 and TRBJ1-5; TRBD1 aligns across 8 bases. Unmatched junction bases numbered 12, after V lost 10 bases and J lost 4 bases. This CDR3 has 15 residues. Germline-derived CDR1 and CDR2 are ENHRY and SYGVKD. CDR3 residues: CASSPPGTGNQPQHF. Here the CDR3 DNA reads TGTGCCAGCTCACCCCCCGGGACAGGAAATCAGCCCCAGCATTTT.

This clonotype appeared a few times. The chain combines TRBV2 with TRBJ2-3; tentatively, D is TRBD1 (6 bases). With 8 bases removed from V and 6 bases from J, the gap between germline ends came to 15 bases. Germline V lookup: CDR1 SNHLY, CDR2 FYNNEI. The CDR3 totals 13 residues. The CDR3 sequence is CASGWDTADTQYF. For the CDR3, the DNA is TGTGCCAGCGGCTGGGACACCGCGGATACGCAGTATTTT.

This clonotype was recorded a few times. V and J are TRBV6-1 and TRBJ2-5; no reliable D call. Trimming cost V 3 bases and J 1 base, with 6 bases left between them. CDR1 is MNHNS and CDR2 is SASEGT in the germline V gene. CDR3 length equals 13 residues. The CDR3 is CASSDDTQETQYF. The CDR3 coding sequence is TGTGCCAGCAGTGACGACACCCAAGAGACCCAGTACTTC.

V usage is TRBV9 and J usage is TRBJ2-3; unclear D gene. CDR1 and CDR2 (germline): SGDLS, YYNGEE. This CDR3 comprises 15 residues. The ends were cut back, 0 bases at V and 1 base at J, with 9 bases in the middle. CDR3 coding DNA: TGTGCCAGCAGCGTAGCGCTAGTTGGCACAGATACGCAGTATTTT. As protein: CASSVALVGTDTQYF.

The rearrangement joins TRBV6-1 to TRBJ1-2, with 10 bases lining up with TRBD1. The CDR3 covers 16 residues. V shed 5 bases and J 0 bases; nucleotides not matched to a gene: 6. The germline CDR1 and CDR2 sequences are MNHNS and SASEGT. The DNA for the CDR3 is TGTGCCAGCAGTAGCGGGACAGGGGCCGCTAACTATGGCTACACCTTC. Its translation is CASSSGTGAANYGYTF.

This chain joins TRBV28 and TRBJ2-7, with TRBD1 identical over 8 bases. CDR3 length: 15 amino acids. CDR1 and CDR2 (germline): MDHEN, SYDVKM. The V segment lost 1 base and the J segment 3 bases; nucleotides outside the gene matches: 5. The DNA of the CDR3 is TGTGCCAGCAGTTTATTAGGACAGGGTAGCTACGAGCAGTACTTC. Protein: CASSLLGQGSYEQYF. Based on the CDR3 plus reference TRBV28 and TRBJ2-7, the full variable domain is DVKVTQSSRYLVKRTGEKVFLECVQDMDHENMFWYRQDPGLGLRLIYFSYDVKMKEKGDIPEGYSVSREKKERFSLILESASTNQTSMYLCASSLLGQGSYEQYFGPGTRLTVT.

This clonotype came up a few times. V gene TRBV6-1 combines with J gene TRBJ1-5; perhaps TRBD1 as D (5 bases). With 2 bases removed from V and 0 bases from J, the gap between germline ends came to 14 bases. Germline V gives CDR1 MNHNS, CDR2 SASEGT. The CDR3 is 17 residues long. CDR3 sequence: CASSEWSGRASNQPQHF. For the CDR3, the DNA is TGTGCCAGCAGTGAATGGTCGGGCAGGGCTAGCAATCAGCCCCAGCATTTT.

This clonotype showed up just a few times. The chain employs TRBV12-2 and TRBJ1-2; the DNA was not used to check the table's D call, TRBD1. TRBV12-2 represents a pseudogene. The CDR3 covers 17 residues. In DNA form, the CDR3 reads TGTGCAAGTCGCTTGTGGACCAGGGGGCGGTCTTACTATGGCTACACCTTC. The encoded protein is CASRLWTRGRSYYGYTF.

The CDR3 sequence is CASSLVSGQSNGETQYF. The DNA for the CDR3 is TGCGCCAGCAGCTTGGTATCGGGACAGTCTAACGGAGAGACCCAGTACTTC. This chain uses TRBV5-1 with TRBJ2-5; the match to TRBD1 covers 7 bases. CDR3 length: 17 residues. Germline V gives CDR1 SGHRS, CDR2 YFSETQ. The trim removed 0 bases at V and 4 bases at J, leaving 12 bases unmatched. Variable domain in full (rest from reference TRBV5-1 and TRBJ2-5): KAGVTQTPRYLIKTRGQQVTLSCSPISGHRSVSWYQQTPGQGLQFLFEYFSETQRNKGNFPGRFSGRQFSNSRSEMNVSTLELGDSALYLCASSLVSGQSNGETQYFGPGTRLLVL.

The rearrangement uses TRBV19 and TRBJ2-4; the match to TRBD1 covers 8 bases. Germline V gene lookup returns CDR1 LNHDA and CDR2 SQIVND (reference sequence). V gave up 5 bases and J gave up 2 bases; unmatched junction bases: 8. CDR3 length: 16 residues. The CDR3: CASSPRTGYSKNIQYF. The DNA for the CDR3 is TGTGCCAGTAGTCCACGGACAGGGTATTCCAAAAACATTCAGTACTTC.

This clonotype was observed a handful of times. The rearrangement uses TRBV2 and TRBJ1-2, with D perhaps matching TRBD1 (6 bases). This CDR3 region has 12 residues. Trimming cost V 8 bases and J 3 bases, with 10 bases left between them. Germline-derived CDR1 and CDR2 are SNHLY and FYNNEI. The CDR3 DNA reads as TGTGCCAGCGGAAGGACAGACTATGGCTACACCTTC. This sequence encodes CASGRTDYGYTF.

The chain recombines TRBV5-1 with TRBJ2-1; TRBD2 matches 11 bases. V lost 5 bases, J lost 4 bases, and 8 bases stayed unmatched. The CDR3 has 16 residues. The germline V gene has CDR1 SGHRS and CDR2 YFSETQ. The CDR3 spells CASRSTSGGVYNEQFF. CDR3 sequence (DNA): TGCGCCAGCAGATCTACTAGCGGGGGAGTTTACAATGAGCAGTTCTTC.

V usage is TRBV7-9 and J usage is TRBJ2-3; 10 bases agree with TRBD2. This CDR3 has 15 residues. Germline loops: CDR1 SEHNR, CDR2 FQNEAQ (reference sequence). The ends lost 5 bases at V and 3 bases at J; junction bases unmatched: 5. CDR3 nucleotides: TGTGCCAGCAGCCTCTCGGGACTAGCGACAGATACGCAGTATTTT. It yields the protein CASSLSGLATDTQYF.

The CDR3 spells CASSFGITKNTEAFF. The CDR3 DNA is TGTGCCAGCAGTTTTGGCATAACGAAAAACACTGAAGCTTTCTTT. This rearrangement joins TRBV12-3 or TRBV12-4 to TRBJ1-1, with D hard to call. The CDR3 has 15 residues. Trimming left V 3 bases short and J 2 bases short, with 13 bases between.

This clonotype was found a few times. The chain employs TRBV20-1 and TRBJ2-5; 8 bases line up with TRBD2. The CDR3 length is 13 residues. The V gene's germline CDR1 is DFQATT and CDR2 SNEGSKA (reference sequence). J was trimmed by 5 bases and V by 6 bases; bases with no gene match: 8. The DNA for the CDR3 is TGCAGTGCCGCCGGGGGGGCGGGGGAGACCCAGTACTTC. It codes for CSAAGGAGETQYF.

In its sample, this clonotype was seen a few times. The gene calls are TRBV6-1 and TRBJ1-1; D uncertain. V lost 5 bases to trimming and J lost 4 bases, with 11 bases between them. The CDR3 runs to 13 residues. In germline, CDR1 is MNHNS, CDR2 SASEGT. The CDR3 loop is CASSRNYGTEAFF. The CDR3 DNA sequence: TGTGCCAGCAGTCGTAATTATGGCACTGAAGCTTTCTTT.

V is TRBV2 and J is TRBJ2-7, with TRBD1 identical over 10 bases. After removal of 3 bases from V and 6 bases from J, the junction contained 2 bases not matched to a gene. Germline assignment: CDR1 SNHLY and CDR2 FYNNEI. CDR3 length equals 13 residues. CDR3 nucleotides: TGTGCCAGCAGTGAGGGACAGGGGCTCGAGCAGTACTTC. It codes for CASSEGQGLEQYF.

The chain has TRBV6-5 and TRBJ1-1; a possible D gene is TRBD1 (5 bases). Germline V gene lookup returns CDR1 MNHEY and CDR2 SVGAGI. CDR3 length: 15 residues. V lost 0 bases and J 4 bases, leaving 12 bases between the germline ends. The DNA of the CDR3 is TGTGCCAGCAGTTACTCGGGCTGGGGGTCCACTGAAGCTTTCTTT. Translated: CASSYSGWGSTEAFF.

DNA of the CDR3: TGTGCCTGCCATAAAGGCGGCCTGGGCTATGGCTACACCTTC. Translation gives CACHKGGLGYGYTF. The rearrangement uses TRBV30 and TRBJ1-2; D gene uncertain. Germline V gene lookup returns CDR1 GTSNPN and CDR2 SVGIG (reference sequence). CDR3 length: 14 residues. V lost 6 bases, J lost 4 bases, and 18 bases lay in between.

The genes are TRBV11-3 and TRBJ2-3, with 12 bases that match TRBD2. This CDR3 comprises 18 residues. The V gene end was trimmed by 5 bases and the J gene end by 0 bases; junction bases not matched to a gene: 9. Germline loops: CDR1 SGHNT, CDR2 YENEEA. CDR3: CASSRGLAGLSSTDTQYF. The CDR3 region has the DNA TGTGCCAGCAGCAGAGGACTAGCGGGACTATCTAGCACAGATACGCAGTATTTT.

This clonotype was picked up a small number of times. The rearrangement uses TRBV7-3 and TRBJ2-5; 11 bases are shared with TRBD2. There are 15 residues in the CDR3. CDR1 and CDR2 from the germline V gene are SGHTA and FQGTGA. V trimming: 5 bases; J trimming: 5 bases; junction bases outside the gene matches: 7. CDR3 in DNA: TGTGCCAGCAGCCCCATAGCGGGGGGGCCGGAGACCCAGTACTTC. This sequence encodes CASSPIAGGPETQYF.

V gene TRBV21-1 combines with J gene TRBJ1-3. TRBV21-1 is a pseudogene. The CDR3 consists of 15 residues. The CDR3, as DNA: TGTGCCAGCACCTCTGGAGATAGCTCTGGAAACACCATATATTTT. Translating gives CASTSGDSSGNTIYF.

This clonotype was seen once. The chain has TRBV5-1 and TRBJ1-2, with D hard to call. Germline V gene sequence: CDR1 SGHRS, CDR2 YFSETQ. The CDR3 sequence is 14 residues long. The V end lost 1 base, the J end lost 4 bases, and 11 bases lay between the germline ends. DNA for the CDR3: TGCGCCAGCAGCTTGAGCGGGGAGGGCTATGGCTACACCTTC. Its protein is CASSLSGEGYGYTF.

This clonotype has more than one count but fewer than ten. The genes are TRBV30 and TRBJ1-1; D ambiguous. This CDR3 spans 12 amino acids. From germline, CDR1 is GTSNPN and CDR2 SVGIG (reference sequence). The V gene lost 4 bases and the J gene lost 5 bases, with 11 bases spanning the gap. The chain's CDR3 is CAWKGQWTEAFF. In nucleotides, the CDR3 is TGTGCCTGGAAGGGTCAATGGACTGAAGCTTTCTTT.

The chain joins TRBV6-1 to TRBJ1-1, with D tentatively TRBD1 (6 bases). Trimming took off 8 bases at V and 6 bases at J, with 7 bases between the two ends. This CDR3 is built from 10 residues. CDR1 is MNHNS, CDR2 SASEGT, per germline. The CDR3 loop reads CASRTAEAFF. The CDR3 DNA reads as TGTGCCAGCCGGACAGCTGAAGCTTTCTTT.

This clonotype was seen only a few times. The chain uses TRBV6-1 and TRBJ2-3, with D unclear. The CDR3 is 14 residues long. The germline CDR1 and CDR2 sequences are MNHNS and SASEGT. Trimming took off 5 bases at V and 2 bases at J, with 11 bases between the two ends. The CDR3 sequence is CASSPGFNTDTQYF. CDR3 in DNA: TGTGCCAGCAGTCCGGGTTTCAACACAGATACGCAGTATTTT.

This clonotype was counted between two and nine times. This rearrangement joins TRBV7-9 to TRBJ1-1; 9 bases are shared with TRBD1. The CDR3 spans 16 residues. The germline CDR1 and CDR2 sequences are SEHNR and FQNEAQ (reference sequence). The ends lost 5 bases at V and 1 base at J; junction bases unmatched: 8. CDR3 DNA sequence: TGTGCCAGCAGCCTCGACCCGGGACAGGGGAACACTGAAGCTTTCTTT. Its protein is CASSLDPGQGNTEAFF.

This rearrangement joins TRBV7-3 to TRBJ2-1, with no clear D. V was cut by 2 bases and J by 6 bases, with 8 bases left in between. CDR1 and CDR2 from the germline V gene are SGHTA and FQGTGA. The CDR3 has 13 residues. The CDR3 DNA follows: TGTGCCAGCAGCTTATTAAAACGCAATGAGCAGTTCTTC. This codes for CASSLLKRNEQFF.

This clonotype was seen a few times. The chain combines TRBV6-1 with TRBJ2-4; unclear D gene. Trimming shortened V by 5 bases and J by 1 base, and 12 bases separated the two germline ends. The germline V gene has CDR1 MNHNS and CDR2 SASEGT. This CDR3 is 15 amino acids long. CDR3 sequence: CASSLIFGAKNIQYF. CDR3 coding DNA: TGTGCCAGCAGTCTAATATTTGGGGCCAAAAACATTCAGTACTTC.

This clonotype was counted only a few times. This chain uses TRBV20-1 with TRBJ2-2; 8 bases agree with TRBD2. Trimming took 5 bases from V and 1 from J; bases not matched to a gene: 9. This CDR3 comprises 16 residues. CDR1 and CDR2 from the germline V gene are DFQATT and SNEGSKA (reference sequence). The CDR3 DNA reads as TGCAGTGCTTCCCCCGGGAGCGGGGGGAACACCGGGGAGCTGTTTTTT. Its protein product is CSASPGSGGNTGELFF.

The V call is TRBV2, the J call TRBJ1-6; D is perhaps TRBD1 (5 bases). Trimming took off 6 bases at V and 0 bases at J, with 6 bases between the two ends. Germline loops: CDR1 SNHLY, CDR2 FYNNEI. The CDR3 sequence is 14 residues long. In nucleotides, the CDR3 is TGTGCCAGCAGCAGGGACTCCTATAATTCACCCCTCCACTTT. It codes for CASSRDSYNSPLHF.

This clonotype has a handful of counts. The genes are TRBV5-1 and TRBJ1-6; 7 bases are a match to TRBD1. V trimming: 2 bases; J trimming: 5 bases; junction bases outside the gene matches: 7. Germline values: CDR1 SGHRS, CDR2 YFSETQ. The CDR3 sequence is 16 residues long. The CDR3: CASSLGQVDNNSPLHF. In DNA form, the CDR3 reads TGCGCCAGCAGCTTAGGACAGGTGGATAATAATTCACCCCTCCACTTT.